These T cell receptor beta chains were read from a single sample in a study of shared clonotypes between healthy human individuals. Only in-frame clones appear in the TCRdb table, and some are missing; sequencing was by immunoSEQ multiplex PCR. The sample shows over a million clones, about 76% of them seen only once. The sample comprised memory CD4+ T cells sorted from blood. The source of these receptors is a young man in good health. Each CDR3 is given without its conserved first and last residue. Each record gives: CDR3 protein, J gene, V gene, D gene. D genes are given only for firm matches.

ASTGGYGYT,TRBJ1-2,TRBV25-1,TRBD1
ASTQTYTDTQY,TRBJ2-3,TRBV19,.
ASRSGQNTGELF,TRBJ2-2,TRBV7-9,.
ASSSGPPSSGNTIY,TRBJ1-3,TRBV18,.
ASSLDSGGSYEQY,TRBJ2-7,TRBV7-2,TRBD2
ASRERQLMRGGELF,TRBJ2-2,TRBV2,.
ASSPVDRAASGNTIY,TRBJ1-3,TRBV18,TRBD1
ASSPGLAAYEQY,TRBJ2-7,TRBV6-6,TRBD2
AVKEEGRGDTQY,TRBJ2-3,TRBV6-1,.
ASSLVQTNTGELF,TRBJ2-2,TRBV4-2,.
ASSPGQGGGYEQY,TRBJ2-7,TRBV18,TRBD1
ASSLASAGGPF,TRBJ2-1,TRBV7-2,TRBD1
ARTQSRGDATDTQY,TRBJ2-3,TRBV5-3,TRBD2
ASSSGGGNNQPQH,TRBJ1-5,TRBV7-9,TRBD1
ASSLYGASTNEKLF,TRBJ1-4,TRBV28,.
ASSGADSFAKNIQY,TRBJ2-4,TRBV7-9,.
ASSEEGALQPQH,TRBJ1-5,TRBV2,TRBD1